This TCR beta chain was observed in a study of blood T cell repertoires in COVID-19. Trimming at V came to 3 bases and at J to 7 bases, leaving 8 bases not matched to a gene. The CDR3 covers 15 residues. CDR1 and CDR2 (germline): DFQATT, SNEGSKA (reference sequence). Methods used by the authors: Reference gene primers were amplified, and this amplification served to estimate nucleated cell counts. Sequenced by immunoSEQ multiplex PCR; TCRdb stores in-frame clones only, minus some. V and J calls and clone size are given by that table; D and trimming were obtained from the DNA. This table holds 100,000 or so clones, just over 90% found once.

Sequencing was performed on peripheral blood. This TCR was recovered from a man aged 55-75 years with acute or convalescent COVID-19. The gene calls are TRBV20-1 and TRBJ1-6; TRBD1 matches at 8 bases. The CDR3 sequence: CSASLRQGRNSPLHF. CDR3 nucleotides: TGCAGTGCTAGTCTACGACAGGGGCGAAATTCACCCCTCCACTTT.